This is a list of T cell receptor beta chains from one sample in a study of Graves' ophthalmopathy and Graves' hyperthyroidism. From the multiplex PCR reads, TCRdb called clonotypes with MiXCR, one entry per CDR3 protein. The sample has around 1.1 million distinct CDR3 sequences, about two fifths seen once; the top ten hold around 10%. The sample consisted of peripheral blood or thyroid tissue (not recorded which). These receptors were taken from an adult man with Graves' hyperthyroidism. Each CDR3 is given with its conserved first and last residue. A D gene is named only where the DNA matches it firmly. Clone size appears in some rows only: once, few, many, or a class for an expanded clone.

TGTGCCAGCAGCTTATCCGGGACAGGCTCCTATGGCTACACCTTC | CASSLSGTGSYGYTF | TRBV7-9 | TRBD1 | many | TRBJ1-2
TGTGCCAGCAGCCAGACAGGGGGAGGAGACTATGGCTACACCTTC | CASSQTGGGDYGYTF | TRBV7-2 | TRBD1 | many | TRBJ1-2
TGTGCCAGCAGCCGAATTACTAGCGGCCAGGGGGAGACCCAGTACTTC | CASSRITSGQGETQYF | TRBV11-2 | TRBD2 | - | TRBJ2-5
TGCAGCGGGGGACAGGGGATGACTGAAGCTTTCTTT | CSGGQGMTEAFF | TRBV29-1 | TRBD1 | many | TRBJ1-1
TGTGCCACCAGTGTACTAGCGGGGACGAACAAAACACCATATTTT | CATSVLAGTNKTPYF | TRBV24-1 | - | - | TRBJ1-3
TGTGCCAGTAGTATTCGGTTCATGAACACTGAAGCTTTCTTT | CASSIRFMNTEAFF | TRBV19 | - | many | TRBJ1-1
TGTGCCAGCAGTGACTCCGGGACGGCAGACTACGAGCAGTACTTC | CASSDSGTADYEQYF | TRBV6-1 | - | - | TRBJ2-7
TGCAGTGCAAGACTAGAGGACACCCAGTACTTC | CSARLEDTQYF | TRBV20-1 | - | - | TRBJ2-5
TGTGCCAGCAGCTTAGTAGCGGGAGGAGGCTACGAGCAGTACTTC | CASSLVAGGGYEQYF | TRBV7-2 | TRBD2 | - | TRBJ2-7
TGTGCCAGCAGCTTCGGACAGGTTAGAGAGCAGTACTTC | CASSFGQVREQYF | TRBV7-2 | TRBD1 | many | TRBJ2-7
TGTGCCAGCAGCTTCGGTCCAGGGGACCTCTACGAGCAGTACTTC | CASSFGPGDLYEQYF | TRBV5-6 | - | - | TRBJ2-7
TGCAGCGTTGAGAGGCACAGGGGAGCCTACGAGCAGTACTTC | CSVERHRGAYEQYF | TRBV29-1 | TRBD1 | - | TRBJ2-7
TGCAGTTCTAATCGGGAGTCCCAACGGAACGAGCAGTACTTC | CSSNRESQRNEQYF | TRBV20-1 | - | - | TRBJ2-7
TGTGCCACCAGCCGGACAGGGGGCTACGAGCAGTACTTC | CATSRTGGYEQYF | TRBV15 | TRBD1 | many | TRBJ2-7
TGCGCCAGCAGCCAGAACCCTTGGACAGCGAATTACGAGCAGTACTTC | CASSQNPWTANYEQYF | TRBV4-1 | - | - | TRBJ2-7
TGCGCCAGCAGCAGCTCCTACGGGACAGGGGGTGGCGAGCAGTACTTC | CASSSSYGTGGGEQYF | TRBV4-1 | TRBD1 | - | TRBJ2-7
TGTGCCACCGGTCTTGTCGGAACTAATGAAAAACTGTTTTTT | CATGLVGTNEKLFF | TRBV10-3 | - | - | TRBJ1-4
TGTGCCAGCAGTTCCAATAGCGGGAGTCCCTACGAGCAGTACTTC | CASSSNSGSPYEQYF | TRBV19 | TRBD2 | - | TRBJ2-7
TGTGCCAGCAGTCCGGGTTCGGACTCCAGGGACTTC | CASSPGSDSRDF | TRBV12-3/TRBV12-4 | - | many | TRBJ2-5
TGTGCCATCAGTGGGGGCGACAGCTCCTACGAGCAGTACTTC | CAISGGDSSYEQYF | TRBV10-3 | - | - | TRBJ2-7
TGTGCCATCGCAAATCCCCGACAGGACGGATCCTACGAGCAGTACTTC | CAIANPRQDGSYEQYF | TRBV10-3 | - | - | TRBJ2-7
TGTGCCAGCAGCACGGTATCCCGGGGCTACACCTTC | CASSTVSRGYTF | TRBV7-9 | - | few | TRBJ1-2
TGTGCCAGCAGCCAAGATGTGTCGGCCTACGAGCAGTACTTC | CASSQDVSAYEQYF | TRBV14 | - | few | TRBJ2-7
TGCGCCAGCAGCTTGGTTGGGGTTAGTAATTCACCCCTCCACTTT | CASSLVGVSNSPLHF | TRBV5-1 | - | many | TRBJ1-6
TGTGCCAGCAGCTTAGAGGAGGCGCCAGCGGGGCCTAGCACAGATACGCAGTATTTT | CASSLEEAPAGPSTDTQYF | TRBV7-8 | TRBD2 | - | TRBJ2-3
TGTGCTAGTGGTTTGTCGGCAGAAGAGACCCAGTACTTC | CASGLSAEETQYF | TRBV12-5 | - | few | TRBJ2-5
TGTGCCAGCAGCGGCGTGCGACCTAACTATGGCTACACCTTC | CASSGVRPNYGYTF | TRBV9 | - | many | TRBJ1-2
TGTGCCAGCAGCCAAGGCCTGGGGCTCAATCAGCCCCAGCATTTT | CASSQGLGLNQPQHF | TRBV11-2 | - | few | TRBJ1-5
TGTGCCAGCAGGGACGTTAGCGGGAGTAGCGAGCAGTACTTC | CASRDVSGSSEQYF | TRBV2 | TRBD2 | - | TRBJ2-7
TGTGCCAGCAGCCAAATAAGGACAGGGGATCAGCCCCAGCATTTT | CASSQIRTGDQPQHF | TRBV14 | TRBD1 | few | TRBJ1-5
TGTGCCAGCAGCTCGACAGGGGGGGTTGGCTATGGCTACACCTTC | CASSSTGGVGYGYTF | TRBV5-4 | TRBD1 | - | TRBJ1-2
TGCAGCGTCGGGACAGGGAACGGCAATCAGCCCCAGCATTTT | CSVGTGNGNQPQHF | TRBV29-1 | TRBD1 | many | TRBJ1-5
TGTGCCAGCAGCCAGACTAGGGTTGAGCAGTTCTTC | CASSQTRVEQFF | TRBV7-2 | - | - | TRBJ2-1
TGTGCCAGCAGCCCCGGACTAGCGGGACAGTATCGGTACGAGCAGTACTTC | CASSPGLAGQYRYEQYF | TRBV11-2 | TRBD2 | - | TRBJ2-7
TGTGCCAGCAGTACGGGACAGGGACAATCACCCCTCCACTTT | CASSTGQGQSPLHF | TRBV7-9 | TRBD1 | - | TRBJ1-6
TGTGCCAGCAGTTTTGCTAGCGGGACCTCCTACGAGCAGTACTTC | CASSFASGTSYEQYF | TRBV12-3/TRBV12-4 | TRBD2 | few | TRBJ2-7
TGTGCCAGCAACTTGTGGAGGGCTAATTACAATCAGCCCCAGCATTTT | CASNLWRANYNQPQHF | TRBV12-3/TRBV12-4 | - | - | TRBJ1-5
TGTGCCAGTAGCAACGCTCGACGGGCTCACTCTGGGGCCAACGTCCTGACTTTC | CASSNARRAHSGANVLTF | TRBV19 | - | many | TRBJ2-6
TGTGCCATCAGTGATGACAGGGTCAAAATCGAGCAGTACTTC | CAISDDRVKIEQYF | TRBV10-3 | TRBD1 | many | TRBJ2-7
TGTGCCAGCAGCACACCCCGGACAGGGGGCAGCGAGACCCAGTACTTC | CASSTPRTGGSETQYF | TRBV5-6 | TRBD1 | few | TRBJ2-5
TGCAGTGCTAGAGATTCACAGGGGGCATTCTATGGCTACACCTTC | CSARDSQGAFYGYTF | TRBV20-1 | TRBD1 | many | TRBJ1-2
TGTGCCAGCAGCCCCTCTTGGGGGGGCACTGAAGCTTTCTTT | CASSPSWGGTEAFF | TRBV6-5 | - | few | TRBJ1-1
TGTGCCAGTAGTATAGATCTGGGGAAAAACACTGAAGCTTTCTTT | CASSIDLGKNTEAFF | TRBV19 | - | many | TRBJ1-1
TGTGCCAGCAGCCATGTGGTCCGCACAGATACGCAGTATTTT | CASSHVVRTDTQYF | TRBV12-3/TRBV12-4 | - | - | TRBJ2-3
TGCGCCAGCAGCACACAGGGGGCTGGAAACGAGCAGTACTTC | CASSTQGAGNEQYF | TRBV4-3 | TRBD1 | few | TRBJ2-7
TGTGCCGTACAGGGGGCCTACTATGGCTACACCTTC | CAVQGAYYGYTF | TRBV10-3 | TRBD1 | few | TRBJ1-2
TGCGCCAGCAGCTTCCGCCCGGGGGCGAGAGGAAACACCATATATTTT | CASSFRPGARGNTIYF | TRBV5-1 | - | many | TRBJ1-3
TGCGCCAGCAGTGACCGGCGGGCAGGGGGATCCTATGGCTACACCTTC | CASSDRRAGGSYGYTF | TRBV10-2 | TRBD1 | - | TRBJ1-2
TGTGCCAGCAGGCGACAGGGAAACGAAGGCTACACCTTC | CASRRQGNEGYTF | TRBV7-2 | TRBD1 | many | TRBJ1-2
TGTGCCAGCAGCCTAGACTTCCGGGAGGCGGATGAGCAGTACTTC | CASSLDFREADEQYF | TRBV7-2 | TRBD2 | few | TRBJ2-7